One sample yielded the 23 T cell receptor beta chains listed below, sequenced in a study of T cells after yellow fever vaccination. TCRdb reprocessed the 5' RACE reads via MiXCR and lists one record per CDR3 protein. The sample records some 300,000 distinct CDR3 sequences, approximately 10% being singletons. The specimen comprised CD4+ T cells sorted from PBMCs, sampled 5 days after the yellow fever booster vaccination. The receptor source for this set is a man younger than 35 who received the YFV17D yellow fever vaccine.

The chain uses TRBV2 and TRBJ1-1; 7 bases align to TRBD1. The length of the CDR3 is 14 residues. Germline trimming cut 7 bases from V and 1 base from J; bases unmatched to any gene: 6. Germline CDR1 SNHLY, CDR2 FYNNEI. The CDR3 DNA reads TGTGCCAGCAAACAGGGGCGGGCGAACACTGAAGCTTTCTTT. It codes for CASKQGRANTEAFF.

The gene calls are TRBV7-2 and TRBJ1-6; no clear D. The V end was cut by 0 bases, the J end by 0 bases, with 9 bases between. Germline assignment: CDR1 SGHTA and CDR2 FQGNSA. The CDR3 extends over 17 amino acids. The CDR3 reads CASSLAAQSSYNSPLHF. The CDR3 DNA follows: TGTGCCAGCAGCTTAGCGGCGCAGAGCTCCTATAATTCACCCCTCCACTTT.

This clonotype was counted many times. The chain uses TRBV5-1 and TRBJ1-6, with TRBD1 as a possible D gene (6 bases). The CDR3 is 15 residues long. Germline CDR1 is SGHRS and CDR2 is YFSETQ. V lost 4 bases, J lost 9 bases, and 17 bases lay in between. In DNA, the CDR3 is TGCGCCAGCAGCGACGGACGGGGGGGCCGTTCACCCCTCCACTTT. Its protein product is CASSDGRGGRSPLHF.

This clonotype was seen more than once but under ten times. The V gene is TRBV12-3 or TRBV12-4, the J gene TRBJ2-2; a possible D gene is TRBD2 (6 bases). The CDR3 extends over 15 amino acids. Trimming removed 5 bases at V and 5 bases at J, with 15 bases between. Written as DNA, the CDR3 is TGTGCCAGCAGTCGCCGGGACGGAGGGACCGGGGAGCTGTTTTTT. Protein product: CASSRRDGGTGELFF.

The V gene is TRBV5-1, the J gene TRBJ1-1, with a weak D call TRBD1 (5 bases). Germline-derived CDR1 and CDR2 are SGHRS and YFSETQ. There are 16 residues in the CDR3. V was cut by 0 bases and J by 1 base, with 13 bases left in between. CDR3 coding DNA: TGCGCCAGCAGCTTGGCCCTACTTGGACAGAACACTGAAGCTTTCTTT. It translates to CASSLALLGQNTEAFF.

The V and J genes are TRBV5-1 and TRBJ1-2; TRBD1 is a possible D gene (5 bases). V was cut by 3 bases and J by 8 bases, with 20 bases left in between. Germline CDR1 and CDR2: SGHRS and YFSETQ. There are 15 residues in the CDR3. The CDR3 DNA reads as TGCGCCAGCAGCTCGACCTCGGGACCAGCCTGGGGCTACACCTTC. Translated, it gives CASSSTSGPAWGYTF.

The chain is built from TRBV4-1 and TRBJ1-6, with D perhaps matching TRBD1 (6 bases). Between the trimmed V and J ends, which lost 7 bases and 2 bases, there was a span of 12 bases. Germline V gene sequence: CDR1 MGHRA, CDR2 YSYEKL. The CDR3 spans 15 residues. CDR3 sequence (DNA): TGCGCCAGCAAGTCAGGGGTAACCTATAATTCACCCCTCCACTTT. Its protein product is CASKSGVTYNSPLHF.

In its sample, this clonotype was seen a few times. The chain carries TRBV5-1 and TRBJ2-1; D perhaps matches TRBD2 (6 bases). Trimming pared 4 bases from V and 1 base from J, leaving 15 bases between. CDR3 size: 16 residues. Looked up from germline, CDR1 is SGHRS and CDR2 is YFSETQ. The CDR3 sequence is CASSPRERNSYNEQFF. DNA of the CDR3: TGCGCCAGCAGCCCCCGGGAGCGGAATTCCTACAATGAGCAGTTCTTC. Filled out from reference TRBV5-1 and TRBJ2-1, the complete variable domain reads KAGVTQTPRYLIKTRGQQVTLSCSPISGHRSVSWYQQTPGQGLQFLFEYFSETQRNKGNFPGRFSGRQFSNSRSEMNVSTLELGDSALYLCASSPRERNSYNEQFFGPGTRLTVL.

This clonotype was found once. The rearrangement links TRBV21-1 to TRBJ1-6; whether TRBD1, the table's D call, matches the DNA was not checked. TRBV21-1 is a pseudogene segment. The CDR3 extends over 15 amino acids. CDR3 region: CASSLLTGINSPLHF. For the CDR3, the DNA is TGTGCCAGCAGCTTATTAACAGGGATCAATTCACCCCTCCACTTT.

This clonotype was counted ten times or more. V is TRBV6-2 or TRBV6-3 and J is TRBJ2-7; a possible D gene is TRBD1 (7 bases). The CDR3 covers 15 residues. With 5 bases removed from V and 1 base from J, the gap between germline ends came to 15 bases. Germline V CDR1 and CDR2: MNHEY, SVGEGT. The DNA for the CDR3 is TGTGCCAGCAGTGGACGCGGGACAGCATCCTACGAGCAGTACTTC. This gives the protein CASSGRGTASYEQYF.

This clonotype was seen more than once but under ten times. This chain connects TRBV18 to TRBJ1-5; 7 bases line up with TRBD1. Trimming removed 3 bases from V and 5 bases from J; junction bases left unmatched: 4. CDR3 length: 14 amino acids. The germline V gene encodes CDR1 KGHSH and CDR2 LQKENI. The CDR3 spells CASSPGQSYQPQHF. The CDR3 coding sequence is TGTGCCAGCTCACCGGGACAGAGTTATCAGCCCCAGCATTTT.

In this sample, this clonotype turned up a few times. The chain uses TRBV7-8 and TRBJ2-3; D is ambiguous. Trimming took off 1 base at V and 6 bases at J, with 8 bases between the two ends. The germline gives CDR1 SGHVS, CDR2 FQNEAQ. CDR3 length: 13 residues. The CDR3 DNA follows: TGTGCCAGCAGCTTAGAAGTCGAGGATACGCAGTATTTT. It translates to CASSLEVEDTQYF.

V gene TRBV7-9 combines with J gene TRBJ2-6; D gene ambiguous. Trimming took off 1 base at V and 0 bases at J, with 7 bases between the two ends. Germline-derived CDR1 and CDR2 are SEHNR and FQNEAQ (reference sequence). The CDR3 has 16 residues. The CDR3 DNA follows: TGTGCCAGCAGCTTAGGCGCGAGCTCTGGGGCCAACGTCCTGACTTTC. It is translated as CASSLGASSGANVLTF.

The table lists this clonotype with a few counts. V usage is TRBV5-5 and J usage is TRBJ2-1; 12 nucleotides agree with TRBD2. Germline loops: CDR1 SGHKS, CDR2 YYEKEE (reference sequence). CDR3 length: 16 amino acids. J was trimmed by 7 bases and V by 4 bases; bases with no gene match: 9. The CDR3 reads CASSITSGGLYNEQFF. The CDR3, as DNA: TGTGCCAGCAGCATAACTAGCGGGGGGCTCTATAATGAGCAGTTCTTC.

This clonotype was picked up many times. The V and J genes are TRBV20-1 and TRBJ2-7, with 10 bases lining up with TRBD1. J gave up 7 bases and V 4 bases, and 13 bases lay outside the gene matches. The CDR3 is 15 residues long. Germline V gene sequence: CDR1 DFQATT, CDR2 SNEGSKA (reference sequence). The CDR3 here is CSAKPPSGTGVEQYF. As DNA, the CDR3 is TGCAGTGCTAAACCGCCATCCGGGACAGGGGTGGAGCAGTACTTC.

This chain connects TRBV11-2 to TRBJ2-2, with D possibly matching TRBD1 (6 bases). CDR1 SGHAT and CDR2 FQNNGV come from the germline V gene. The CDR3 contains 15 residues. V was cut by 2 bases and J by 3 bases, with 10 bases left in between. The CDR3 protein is CASSLRDTYTGELFF. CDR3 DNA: TGTGCCAGCAGCTTAAGGGACACTTACACCGGGGAGCTGTTTTTT.

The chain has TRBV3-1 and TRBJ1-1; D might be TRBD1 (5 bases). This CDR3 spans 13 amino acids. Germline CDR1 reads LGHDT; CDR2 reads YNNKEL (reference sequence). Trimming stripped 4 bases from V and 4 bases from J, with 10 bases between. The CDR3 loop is CASSPAGRTEAFF. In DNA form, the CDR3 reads TGTGCCAGCAGCCCGGCAGGGCGCACTGAAGCTTTCTTT. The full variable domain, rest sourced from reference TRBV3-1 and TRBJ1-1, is DTAVSQTPKYLVTQMGNDKSIKCEQNLGHDTMYWYKQDSKKFLKIMFSYNNKELIINETVPNRFSPKSPDKAHLNLHINSLELGDSAVYFCASSPAGRTEAFFGQGTRLTVV.

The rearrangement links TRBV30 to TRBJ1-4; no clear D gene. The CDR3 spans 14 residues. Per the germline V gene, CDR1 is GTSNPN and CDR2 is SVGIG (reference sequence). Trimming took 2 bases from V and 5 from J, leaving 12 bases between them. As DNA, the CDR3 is TGTGCCTGGAGTCTTTACTGGGAGAATGAAAAACTGTTTTTT. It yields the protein CAWSLYWENEKLFF.

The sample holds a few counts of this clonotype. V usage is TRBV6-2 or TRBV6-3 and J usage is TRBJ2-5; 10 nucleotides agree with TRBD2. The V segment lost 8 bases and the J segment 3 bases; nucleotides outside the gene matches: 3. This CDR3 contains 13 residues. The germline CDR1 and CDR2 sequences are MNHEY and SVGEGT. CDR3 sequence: CASFLAGEETQYF. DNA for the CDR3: TGTGCCAGCTTCCTAGCGGGGGAAGAGACCCAGTACTTC.

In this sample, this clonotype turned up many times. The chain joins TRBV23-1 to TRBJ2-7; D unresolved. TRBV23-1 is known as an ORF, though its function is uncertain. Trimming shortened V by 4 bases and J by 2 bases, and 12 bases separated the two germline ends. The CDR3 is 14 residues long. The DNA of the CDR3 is TGCGCCAGCAGTCCCACAAAAAAAACCTACGAGCAGTACGTC. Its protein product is CASSPTKKTYEQYV.

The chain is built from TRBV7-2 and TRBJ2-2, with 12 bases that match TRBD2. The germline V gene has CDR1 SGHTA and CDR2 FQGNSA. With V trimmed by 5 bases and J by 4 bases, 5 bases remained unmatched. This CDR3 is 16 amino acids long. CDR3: CASSPTSGGSTGELFF. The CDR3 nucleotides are TGTGCCAGCAGCCCAACTAGCGGGGGGAGCACCGGGGAGCTGTTTTTT.

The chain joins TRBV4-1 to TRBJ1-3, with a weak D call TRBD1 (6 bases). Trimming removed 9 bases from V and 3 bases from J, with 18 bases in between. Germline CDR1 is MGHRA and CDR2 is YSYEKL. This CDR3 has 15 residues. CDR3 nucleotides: TGCGCCAGTAACAGGGTCGCCGGGGGTGGAAACACCATATATTTT. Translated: CASNRVAGGGNTIYF.

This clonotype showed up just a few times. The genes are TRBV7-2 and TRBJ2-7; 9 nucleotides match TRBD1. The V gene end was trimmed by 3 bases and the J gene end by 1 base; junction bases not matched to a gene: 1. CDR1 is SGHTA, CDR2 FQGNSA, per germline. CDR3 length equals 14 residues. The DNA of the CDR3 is TGTGCCAGCAGCTTTGACAGGGGGTCCTACGAGCAGTACGTC. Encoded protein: CASSFDRGSYEQYV.